The 9 T cell receptor beta chains given below trace back to one sample, sequenced in a study of response to subunit inactivated influenza vaccine. From the RT-PCR reads, TCRdb called clonotypes with MiXCR, one entry per CDR3 protein. The sample lists 530,000 or so distinct CDR3 sequences, about an eighth occurring once. Sequencing was performed on PBMCs from blood, taken on the day of vaccination. The receptors shown here come from a man aged 50-59 years who received an inactivated influenza vaccine.

The table lists this clonotype with a few counts. The chain combines TRBV7-6 with TRBJ2-5; TRBD2 aligns across 9 bases. Germline CDR1 is SGHVS and CDR2 is FNYEAQ. The V segment lost 4 bases and the J segment 5 bases; nucleotides outside the gene matches: 11. The CDR3 runs 16 residues. CDR3 amino acids: CASSSNGGGARETQYF. DNA of the CDR3: TGTGCCAGCAGCTCCAATGGCGGGGGGGCCCGGGAGACCCAGTACTTC.

This chain links TRBV4-1 with TRBJ2-3, with 9 bases lining up with TRBD2. CDR1 and CDR2 from the germline V gene are MGHRA and YSYEKL. The CDR3 totals 16 residues. J gave up 4 bases and V 1 base, and 6 bases lay outside the gene matches. The CDR3 DNA follows: TGCGCCAGCAGCCAAGGGCCGGGACTAGCTGCAGATACGCAGTATTTT. Translated, it gives CASSQGPGLAADTQYF.

This clonotype was recorded at least ten times. The chain joins TRBV20-1 to TRBJ1-2; no clear D. The V gene's germline CDR1 is DFQATT and CDR2 SNEGSKA (reference sequence). The germline V and J ends were trimmed by 6 bases and 5 bases, with 10 bases remaining between them. This CDR3 region has 11 residues. The CDR3 loop reads CSAPRWYGYTF. In DNA form, the CDR3 reads TGCAGTGCACCTCGGTGGTATGGCTACACCTTC.

The CDR3: CSVVHPAGGYEQYF. CDR3 nucleotides: TGCAGCGTTGTTCATCCGGCGGGAGGCTACGAGCAGTACTTC. This chain joins TRBV29-1 and TRBJ2-7; the match to TRBD2 covers 8 bases. With V trimmed by 4 bases and J by 3 bases, 8 bases remained unmatched. The CDR3 consists of 14 residues. The germline gives CDR1 SQVTM, CDR2 ANQGSEA.

This clonotype occurred a few times. CDR3 residues: CASSLGGTGDSNYGYTF. Written as DNA, the CDR3 is TGTGCCAGCAGTTTAGGAGGGACAGGGGATTCTAACTATGGCTACACCTTC. The chain combines TRBV12-3 or TRBV12-4 with TRBJ1-2; 10 nucleotides line up with TRBD1. Trimming cost V 1 base and J 0 bases; bases outside gene matches: 5. The CDR3 runs 17 residues.

This clonotype was recorded at least ten times. The chain employs TRBV4-2 and TRBJ1-2, with TRBD1 as a possible D gene (5 bases). Germline lookup yields CDR1 LGHNA and CDR2 YNFKEQ. There are 16 residues in the CDR3. V dropped 0 bases and J dropped 5 bases, with 16 bases sitting between them. DNA for the CDR3: TGTGCCAGCAGCCAAGATCCCGACAGAGAAATTTATGGCTACACCTTC. Encoded protein: CASSQDPDREIYGYTF.

This clonotype came up a few times. The rearrangement joins TRBV6-5 to TRBJ2-3; D is unresolved. The V and J ends lost 3 bases and 1 base respectively, with 8 bases between them. The CDR3 covers 14 residues. The germline V gene has CDR1 MNHEY and CDR2 SVGAGI. This CDR3 reads CASSYWPRTDTQYF. Here the CDR3 DNA reads TGTGCCAGCAGTTATTGGCCCCGCACAGATACGCAGTATTTT.

This clonotype was counted only a few times. The chain has TRBV9 and TRBJ2-7; 9 positions match TRBD1. V shed 4 bases and J 5 bases; nucleotides not matched to a gene: 7. Germline CDR1 is SGDLS and CDR2 is YYNGEE. The CDR3 has 14 amino acids. The CDR3 loop is CASSWGTGSNEQYF. The CDR3 bases are TGTGCCAGCAGCTGGGGGACAGGGTCCAACGAGCAGTACTTC.

V gene TRBV20-1 combines with J gene TRBJ2-5; 9 bases match TRBD2. V shed 6 bases and J 3 bases; nucleotides not matched to a gene: 8. Germline values: CDR1 DFQATT, CDR2 SNEGSKA (reference sequence). The CDR3 covers 14 residues. DNA for the CDR3: TGCAGTGCCTCTAGAGTAGCGGGAGAAGAGACCCAGTACTTC. Its translation is CSASRVAGEETQYF.